Presented here are 29 T cell receptor beta chains from one specimen sequenced in a study of T cell responses to AZD1222 COVID-19 vaccine. Clones were sequenced by immunoSEQ multiplex PCR, and TCRdb holds only the in-frame ones, with some missing. The repertoire holds approximately 140,000 clones, about nine tenths seen once, with about 14% in the top ten. This specimen was peripheral blood, taken on day 0 of AZD1222 vaccination. These receptors were collected from an adult in good health.

The CDR3 here is CASSEGPRLNYGYTF. The CDR3 DNA reads TGTGCCAGCAGCGAGGGCCCAAGACTTAACTATGGCTACACCTTC. The V call is TRBV9, the J call TRBJ1-2; no clear D gene. CDR1 and CDR2 (germline): SGDLS, YYNGEE. CDR3 length equals 15 residues. The V and J ends lost 3 bases and 1 base respectively, with 13 bases between them.

The chain joins TRBV6-2 or TRBV6-3 to TRBJ2-7; 9 bases are a match to TRBD1. The germline V gene encodes CDR1 MNHEY and CDR2 SVGEGT. The CDR3 length is 16 residues. V was pared by 4 bases and J by 3 bases, with 10 bases of the junction left unmatched. This CDR3 reads CASSFDTGGVIYEQYF. CDR3 bases: TGTGCCAGCAGTTTCGATACAGGGGGCGTTATCTACGAGCAGTACTTC.

The V call is TRBV6-2 or TRBV6-3, the J call TRBJ2-7; the D is unclear. Germline CDR1 MNHEY, CDR2 SVGEGT. This CDR3 comprises 16 residues. Trimming pared 0 bases from V and 3 bases from J, leaving 15 bases between. The CDR3 region is CASSYSDWALHYEQYF. In DNA, the CDR3 is TGTGCCAGCAGTTACTCTGATTGGGCTCTGCACTACGAGCAGTACTTC.

V gene TRBV4-2 combines with J gene TRBJ1-5; weak D call: TRBD1 (6 bases). The CDR3 contains 15 residues. The V end was cut by 4 bases, the J end by 5 bases, with 15 bases between. Germline V CDR1 and CDR2: LGHNA, YNFKEQ. The CDR3 here is CASSREGGGDQPQHF. CDR3 nucleotides: TGTGCCAGCAGCCGGGAGGGTGGGGGCGATCAGCCCCAGCATTTT.

The rearrangement uses TRBV29-1 and TRBJ1-1, with D possibly TRBD1 on 5 matching bases. Germline lookup yields CDR1 SQVTM and CDR2 ANQGSEA. Trimming removed 5 bases from V and 6 bases from J, with 16 bases in between. The CDR3 is made up of 13 amino acids. This CDR3 reads CSVRDPRGAEAFF. In DNA form, the CDR3 reads TGCAGCGTTCGGGACCCCCGGGGGGCTGAAGCTTTCTTT.

V gene TRBV7-7 combines with J gene TRBJ1-2; 7 nucleotides align to TRBD1. After removal of 5 bases from V and 8 bases from J, the junction contained 8 bases not matched to a gene. Germline lookup yields CDR1 SSHAT and CDR2 FNYEAQ (reference sequence). This CDR3 comprises 13 residues. CDR3 amino acids: CASSPQGIGGYTF. The CDR3 coding sequence is TGTGCCAGCAGCCCACAGGGGATCGGAGGCTACACCTTC.

This chain uses TRBV7-9 with TRBJ2-5; D perhaps matches TRBD2 (6 bases). This CDR3 contains 15 residues. Trimming took off 5 bases at V and 1 base at J, with 14 bases between the two ends. Germline V CDR1 and CDR2: SEHNR, FQNEAQ (reference sequence). The CDR3 sequence is CASSGRLELQETQYF. The CDR3 nucleotides are TGTGCCAGCAGCGGGAGGCTGGAACTCCAAGAGACCCAGTACTTC.

The rearrangement uses TRBV11-2 and TRBJ2-2, with 10 positions matching TRBD1. J lost 5 bases, V lost 3 bases, and 3 bases had no gene match. The CDR3 is made up of 15 amino acids. Germline assignment: CDR1 SGHAT and CDR2 FQNNGV. CDR3 loop: CASSFRGQGTGELFF. CDR3 bases: TGTGCCAGCAGCTTCCGGGGACAGGGGACCGGGGAGCTGTTTTTT.

The chain uses TRBV29-1 and TRBJ1-5; tentatively, D is TRBD1 (5 bases). Germline V gene sequence: CDR1 SQVTM, CDR2 ANQGSEA. Trimming removed 5 bases from V and 4 bases from J, with 12 bases in between. This CDR3 spans 13 amino acids. The CDR3 nucleotides read TGCAGCGTTAGGGAGGGGAGGAATCAGCCCCAGCATTTT. It is translated as CSVREGRNQPQHF.

This chain uses TRBV7-3 with TRBJ2-2; 11 positions agree with TRBD2. The CDR3 spans 17 residues. CDR1 and CDR2 (germline): SGHTA, FQGTGA. V lost 5 bases and J lost 6; bases outside the gene matches: 11. The CDR3 sequence: CASSPSLAGGSPGELFF. CDR3 nucleotide sequence: TGTGCCAGCAGCCCCTCTCTAGCGGGGGGCTCCCCCGGGGAGCTGTTTTTT. The entire variable domain, with the rest obtained from reference TRBV7-3 and TRBJ2-2, is as follows: GAGVSQTPSNKVTEKGKYVELRCDPISGHTALYWYRQSLGQGPEFLIYFQGTGAADDSGLPNDRFFAVRPEGSVSTLKIQRTERGDSAVYLCASSPSLAGGSPGELFFGEGSRLTVL.

The chain links TRBV19 to TRBJ2-1; tentative D call: TRBD1 (6 bases). Trimming shortened V by 7 bases and J by 2 bases, and 18 bases separated the two germline ends. The CDR3 runs 16 residues. CDR1 and CDR2 (germline): LNHDA, SQIVND (reference sequence). The CDR3 loop is CASKDLGGRPYNEQFF. CDR3 sequence (DNA): TGTGCCAGTAAGGATTTAGGGGGAAGACCCTACAATGAGCAGTTCTTC.

The chain employs TRBV5-6 and TRBJ1-1, with 7 positions matching TRBD1. V dropped 3 bases and J dropped 1; count of bases not matched to a gene: 9. CDR3 size: 16 residues. The germline gives CDR1 SGHDT, CDR2 YYEEEE. The CDR3 DNA sequence: TGTGCCAGCAGCTCGCTGCCGGGACAGACGAACACTGAAGCTTTCTTT. This codes for CASSSLPGQTNTEAFF.

As regards this clone: Different DNA sequences within this sample yield the same CDR3. The chain uses TRBV11-2 and TRBJ2-7; no reliable D call. V was shortened by 5 bases and J by 4 bases, with 12 bases between the two germline ends. The CDR3 is 13 residues long. Germline CDR1 and CDR2: SGHAT and FQNNGV. The CDR3 sequence: CASSLGDGYEQYF. The CDR3 nucleotides are TGTGCCAGCAGCCTGGGCGATGGGTACGAGCAGTACTTC.

This chain connects TRBV27 to TRBJ1-5; weak D call: TRBD1 (6 bases). CDR1 and CDR2 from the germline V gene are MNHEY and SMNVEV (reference sequence). V lost 6 bases and J 5 bases, leaving 14 bases between the germline ends. The CDR3 consists of 14 residues. The CDR3 region has the DNA TGTGCCAGCAGAAGGACGAAGGGGGATCAGCCCCAGCATTTT. As protein: CASRRTKGDQPQHF.

This clone was seen only a few times. The rearrangement links TRBV10-3 to TRBJ2-1; 12 positions match TRBD1. This CDR3 is 18 amino acids long. CDR1 and CDR2 from the germline V gene are ENHRY and SYGVKD. The J segment lost 7 bases and the V segment lost 0 bases, leaving 10 bases of the junction unmatched. The CDR3: CAISESNRDRGLWNEQFF. The CDR3, as DNA: TGTGCCATCAGTGAGTCCAACCGGGACAGGGGGCTGTGGAATGAGCAGTTCTTC.

This chain links TRBV3-1 (or the pseudogene TRBV3-2) with TRBJ1-5, with 9 bases matching TRBD1. Germline assignment: CDR1 LGHDT and CDR2 YNNKEL (reference sequence). V lost 4 bases to trimming and J lost 3 bases; unmatched junction nucleotides: 4. The CDR3 covers 15 residues. CDR3 nucleotide sequence: TGTGCCAGCAGCCCCGGGACAGGGCCCAATCAGCCCCAGCATTTT. Amino acids: CASSPGTGPNQPQHF.

In its sample, this clone was seen once. The rearrangement links TRBV9 to TRBJ2-3, with D possibly TRBD2 on 6 matching bases. This CDR3 comprises 15 residues. V dropped 3 bases and J dropped 2 bases, with 13 bases sitting between them. Germline CDR1 is SGDLS and CDR2 is YYNGEE. The CDR3 region is CASSGRGDPTDTQYF. The CDR3 region has the DNA TGTGCCAGCAGCGGGCGGGGAGATCCCACAGATACGCAGTATTTT.

J is TRBJ2-4 and V is TRBV3-1 (or the pseudogene TRBV3-2); 8 bases map to TRBD2. Germline lookup yields CDR1 LGHDT and CDR2 YNNKEL (reference sequence). The CDR3 spans 14 residues. The V gene end was trimmed by 6 bases and the J gene end by 4 bases; junction bases not matched to a gene: 5. The CDR3 bases are TGTGCCAGCAGTCCCCTAGCGGGTAAAAACATTCAGTACTTC. Its translation is CASSPLAGKNIQYF.

The rearrangement uses TRBV27 and TRBJ2-3; 7 positions match TRBD2. The CDR3 loop spans 14 amino acids. Germline V lookup: CDR1 MNHEY, CDR2 SMNVEV (reference sequence). After removal of 5 bases from V and 2 bases from J, the junction contained 4 bases not matched to a gene. CDR3 in amino acids: CASSSGTYTDTQYF. The CDR3 DNA reads as TGTGCCAGCAGTAGCGGGACCTACACAGATACGCAGTATTTT.

This chain uses TRBV27 with TRBJ2-7; 8 bases are shared with TRBD1. Germline assignment: CDR1 MNHEY and CDR2 SMNVEV (reference sequence). The CDR3 is 14 residues long. Unmatched junction bases numbered 2, after V lost 2 bases and J lost 2 bases. CDR3 coding DNA: TGTGCCAGCAGTTTAAACAGGGGGGCCTACGAGCAGTACTTC. It yields the protein CASSLNRGAYEQYF.

V usage is TRBV5-1 and J usage is TRBJ2-2; 13 positions match TRBD2. Germline V gene sequence: CDR1 SGHRS, CDR2 YFSETQ. The CDR3 sequence is 17 residues long. The V segment lost 4 bases and the J segment 2 bases; nucleotides outside the gene matches: 5. CDR3 amino acids: CASSKTSGGPNTGELFF. The CDR3, as DNA: TGCGCCAGCAGCAAGACTAGCGGGGGGCCCAACACCGGGGAGCTGTTTTTT.

The V gene is TRBV18, the J gene TRBJ1-5, with D perhaps TRBD1 (6 bases). V dropped 6 bases and J dropped 5 bases, with 20 bases sitting between them. Germline loops: CDR1 KGHSH, CDR2 LQKENI. CDR3 size: 16 residues. The CDR3 nucleotides are TGTGCCAGCTCCCCCTTGTCAGGACAGCACGATCAGCCCCAGCATTTT. It translates to CASSPLSGQHDQPQHF.

This chain connects TRBV27 to TRBJ2-3; 13 positions match TRBD2. With 2 bases clipped from V and 2 bases from J, the junction kept 10 bases outside the gene matches. Looked up from germline, CDR1 is MNHEY and CDR2 is SMNVEV (reference sequence). The CDR3 is made up of 19 amino acids. In nucleotides, the CDR3 is TGTGCCAGCAGTTTAAAGGCGACTAGCGGGGGGTTCTACACAGATACGCAGTATTTT. It yields the protein CASSLKATSGGFYTDTQYF.

This clone was observed a single time. The chain joins TRBV11-2 to TRBJ1-4; 8 nucleotides line up with TRBD1. Germline V lookup: CDR1 SGHAT, CDR2 FQNNGV. The CDR3 is made up of 14 amino acids. Germline trimming cut 4 bases from V and 4 bases from J; bases unmatched to any gene: 2. In DNA form, the CDR3 reads TGTGCCAGCAGCTCGACAGGGGTTAATGAAAAACTGTTTTTT. Encoded protein: CASSSTGVNEKLFF. Together with reference TRBV11-2 and TRBJ1-4, the CDR3 gives the full variable domain: EAGVAQSPRYKIIEKRQSVAFWCNPISGHATLYWYQQILGQGPKLLIQFQNNGVVDDSQLPKDRFSAERLKGVDSTLKIQPAKLEDSAVYLCASSSTGVNEKLFFGSGTQLSVL.

J is TRBJ1-3 and V is TRBV5-4, with D possibly being TRBD1 (5 bases). V was clipped by 0 bases and J by 0 bases, with 13 bases between them. There are 17 residues in the CDR3. Germline V gene lookup returns CDR1 SGHNT and CDR2 YYREEE (reference sequence). The CDR3 DNA follows: TGTGCCAGCAGCTTGGACGGGACCTCAAGCTCTGGAAACACCATATATTTT. Amino acid sequence: CASSLDGTSSSGNTIYF.

The table lists this clone with a count of one. The chain recombines TRBV7-9 with TRBJ2-7, with a tentative D call TRBD1 (6 bases). Germline V gives CDR1 SEHNR, CDR2 FQNEAQ (reference sequence). CDR3 length equals 15 residues. Between the trimmed V and J ends, which lost 0 bases and 2 bases, there was a span of 11 bases. CDR3 residues: CASSLAGALAYEQYF. As DNA, the CDR3 is TGTGCCAGCAGCTTAGCGGGGGCCCTAGCCTACGAGCAGTACTTC.

The rearrangement uses TRBV9 and TRBJ1-6; maybe TRBD1 (6 bases). CDR3 size: 16 residues. Germline values: CDR1 SGDLS, CDR2 YYNGEE. The germline V and J ends were trimmed by 4 bases and 0 bases, with 11 bases remaining between them. CDR3 region: CASSPRQDSYNSPLHF. CDR3 coding DNA: TGTGCCAGCAGCCCCCGACAGGACTCCTATAATTCACCCCTCCACTTT.

The J gene is TRBJ2-7, the V gene TRBV15; TRBD1 agrees at 8 bases. The CDR3 runs to 17 residues. Trimming cost V 0 bases and J 1 base; bases outside gene matches: 8. Germline CDR1 and CDR2: LNHNV and YYDKDF (reference sequence). CDR3 sequence reads: CATSRDPGQGWSYEQYF. The DNA of the CDR3 is TGTGCCACCAGCAGAGACCCAGGACAGGGATGGTCCTACGAGCAGTACTTC.

V and J are TRBV28 and TRBJ2-1; no clear D. Germline-derived CDR1 and CDR2 are MDHEN and SYDVKM. CDR3 length: 14 residues. V was cut by 7 bases and J by 4 bases, with 14 bases left in between. The CDR3 protein is CASTLRGRYNEQFF. CDR3 DNA sequence: TGTGCCAGCACCCTTCGTGGCAGATACAATGAGCAGTTCTTC.